This T cell receptor beta chain was observed in a study of shared clonotypes between healthy human individuals. V shed 1 base and J 7 bases; nucleotides not matched to a gene: 6. CDR3 length: 14 amino acids. Germline CDR1 is SEHNR and CDR2 is FQNEAQ (reference sequence). This was a deep-level run. The method was immunoSEQ multiplex PCR; TCRdb's version includes in-frame clones alone and lacks a portion of them. Of about 560,000 clones listed, around 76% are singletons. The chain combines TRBV7-9 with TRBJ1-2, with TRBD1 identical over 7 bases. Sequenced material: PBMCs. This receptor was taken from a woman in her thirties or forties in good health. Some clones in this sample may be carry-over from other donors' samples. The CDR3 DNA sequence: TGTGCCAGCAGCTTAGACAACCCAGGGGGTGGCTACACCTTC. Translating gives CASSLDNPGGGYTF.